One sample yielded the 28 T cell receptor beta chains listed below, sequenced in a study of Tregs in tolerant kidney transplant recipients. Mixed chimerism was transient after nonmyeloablative marrow transplants from related graft donors. Using immunoSEQ multiplex PCR, the repertoire was profiled, and TCRdb retains in-frame clones only, with some absent. The sample holds approximately 15,000 clones. This specimen was CD8+ T cells from blood (PBMCs), taken 6 months after the transplant. The receptor source for this set is a human patient who received a combined kidney and bone marrow transplant. Some T cells may have originated in the graft donor.

Comment on this clone: Read coverage stops 3 residues before the CDR3 terminus; the germline J gene supplies the remainder. The chain couples TRBV6-1 to TRBJ1-5; a weak D match, TRBD1 (5 bases). Germline CDR1 MNHNS, CDR2 SASEGT. The CDR3 covers 17 residues. V was pared by 1 base and J by 0 bases, with 13 bases between. The part of the CDR3 DNA that was read is TGTGCCAGCAGTGAAGGGGGCGGCAGGGTTAGCAATCAGCCC. It translates to CASSEGGGRVSNQP. From start to end, the CDR3 is CASSEGGGRVSNQPQHF.

As regards this clone: The sequenced fragment ends 3 residues before the CDR3 boundary, so the rest is inferred from the germline J gene. The chain links TRBV7-6 to TRBJ1-2; TRBD1 might be the D (5 bases). The CDR3 is 14 residues long. The V gene's germline CDR1 is SGHVS and CDR2 FNYEAQ. Incomplete CDR3 DNA: TGTGCCAGCAGCTTATCGGACGGACAATCCGAC. Translating it yields CASSLSDGQSD. The entire CDR3 sequence reads CASSLSDGQSDYTF.

About this clone: The CDR3 end is not reached by the read, which stops 3 residues before it; the germline J gene fills it in. The chain recombines TRBV5-1 with TRBJ2-2; 10 bases fit TRBD1. There are 15 residues in the CDR3. CDR1 is SGHRS, CDR2 YFSETQ, per germline. Unmatched junction bases numbered 4, after V lost 0 bases and J lost 8 bases. CDR3 DNA, as far as it was read: TGCGCCAGCAGCTTGGTGACAGGGGGCGCGGGGGAG. Translation: CASSLVTGGAGE. The entire CDR3 protein is CASSLVTGGAGELFF.

A word on this clone: From the germline J gene comes the end of the CDR3, since the read stops 3 residues before it. The gene calls are TRBV20-1 and TRBJ1-1; the match to TRBD1 covers 9 bases. V lost 5 bases and J lost 6; bases outside the gene matches: 16. Germline CDR1 is DFQATT and CDR2 is SNEGSKA (reference sequence). This CDR3 spans 16 amino acids. The CDR3 loop is CSASKGTGHYAPEAFF. The DNA read from the CDR3 is TGCAGTGCTTCTAAGGGGACAGGGCACTATGCGCCTGAA.

Of note for this clone: The read ends 3 residues early relative to the CDR3; the germline J gene fills the gap. The gene calls are TRBV5-6 and TRBJ1-4; 7 bases fit TRBD1. Germline loops: CDR1 SGHDT, CDR2 YYEEEE. This CDR3 is built from 14 residues. The V and J ends lost 4 bases and 5 bases, in that order; junction bases with no gene match: 5. CDR3: CASSQDRLNEKLFF. The sequenced CDR3 bases are TGTGCCAGCAGCCAGGACAGGCTAAATGAAAAA.

On this clone: The CDR3 end is not reached by the read, which stops 3 residues before it; the germline J gene fills it in. This chain joins TRBV6-2 or TRBV6-3 and TRBJ2-3; a possible D gene is TRBD1 (5 bases). The CDR3 spans 12 residues. Per germline, CDR1 MNHEY and CDR2 SVGEGT. The chain's CDR3 is CASKGLQETQYF. CDR3 DNA, as far as it was read: TGTGCCAGCAAGGGGCTCCAAGAGACG.

On this clone: Read coverage stops 3 residues before the CDR3 terminus; the germline J gene supplies the remainder. The chain couples TRBV30 to TRBJ2-3; D is ambiguous. CDR3 length: 13 residues. Germline V CDR1 and CDR2: GTSNPN, SVGIG (reference sequence). Between the trimmed V and J ends, which lost 4 bases and 4 bases, there was a span of 12 bases. CDR3 bases read: TGTGCCTGGACCCCAACTACCCCAGATACG. Translated: CAWTPTTPDT. The whole CDR3 is CAWTPTTPDTQYF.

In regard to this clone: The sequenced fragment ends 3 residues before the CDR3 boundary, so the rest is inferred from the germline J gene. V usage is TRBV7-9 and J usage is TRBJ2-4; tentatively, D is TRBD1 (6 bases). This CDR3 comprises 14 residues. Germline values: CDR1 SEHNR, CDR2 FQNEAQ (reference sequence). CDR3 region: CASSLGQAFYGQYF. CDR3 DNA (partial): TGTGCCAGCAGCTTAGGACAGGCTTTCTATGGT.

Details on this clone: The read terminates 3 residues before the CDR3 end, so the remaining end is supplied by the germline J gene. This chain uses TRBV7-6 with TRBJ2-3, with D perhaps assigned TRBD1 or TRBD2 (6 bases each). This CDR3 comprises 14 residues. Germline CDR1 and CDR2: SGHVS and FNYEAQ. The sequenced CDR3 bases are TGTGCCAGCAGTGAACAGGGAGGAGAGGAGACG. Translation gives CASSEQGGEET. The full CDR3 is CASSEQGGEETQYF.

A note on this clone: Sequencing ends 3 residues short of the CDR3 end; the germline J gene provides the rest. The chain is built from TRBV9 and TRBJ2-7; unclear D gene. This CDR3 comprises 13 residues. Germline V lookup: CDR1 SGDLS, CDR2 YYNGEE. V dropped 4 bases and J dropped 1 base, with 9 bases sitting between them. The CDR3 is CASSTTPSYEQYF. Partial CDR3 DNA: TGTGCCAGCAGCACGACTCCTTCCTACGAG.

As for this clone: The sequenced fragment ends 3 residues before the CDR3 boundary, so the rest is inferred from the germline J gene. The rearrangement uses TRBV7-2 and TRBJ2-3, with a possible D match to TRBD1 (6 bases). The CDR3 sequence is 13 residues long. Germline CDR1 reads SGHTA; CDR2 reads FQGNSA. This CDR3 reads CASSLGTAQPQYF. CDR3 DNA (partial): TGTGCCAGCAGCTTAGGGACAGCCCAGCCG.

CDR3 DNA (partial): TGCGCCAGCAGCCCGACTCAGTCGACAGATACG. This sequence encodes CASSPTQSTDT. Given in full, the CDR3 is CASSPTQSTDTQYF. This rearrangement joins TRBV4-1 to TRBJ2-3; D uncertain. Coverage ceases 3 residues before the CDR3 finishes, and the germline J gene fills in the end. The CDR3 extends over 14 amino acids. Germline V gene sequence: CDR1 MGHRA, CDR2 YSYEKL. The V end was cut by 4 bases, the J end by 3 bases, with 11 bases between.

Turning to this clone: Read coverage stops 3 residues before the CDR3 terminus; the germline J gene supplies the remainder. V gene TRBV20-1 combines with J gene TRBJ2-4, with D possibly matching TRBD2 (6 bases). V lost 0 bases, J lost 1 base, and 10 bases lay in between. Germline CDR1 is DFQATT and CDR2 is SNEGSKA (reference sequence). This CDR3 has 15 amino acids. This CDR3 is CSARDWGDAKNIQYF. CDR3 bases read: TGCAGTGCTAGAGATTGGGGGGATGCCAAAAACATT.

Notes on this clone: The CDR3 is cut off 3 residues early in the read; its end comes from the germline J gene. This chain links TRBV11-2 with TRBJ2-1; a possible D gene is TRBD1 (5 bases). Trimming cost V 7 bases and J 3 bases, with 10 bases left between them. Germline CDR1 SGHAT, CDR2 FQNNGV. This CDR3 is built from 13 residues. This CDR3 is CASTLGHYNEQFF. CDR3 bases read: TGTGCCAGCACTCTTGGACACTACAATGAG.

Details on this clone: The CDR3 end lies 3 residues beyond the end of the read and is filled in from the germline J gene. The chain has TRBV7-9 and TRBJ1-1; 7 bases map to TRBD1. The V and J ends lost 0 bases and 1 base, in that order; junction bases with no gene match: 2. Germline values: CDR1 SEHNR, CDR2 FQNEAQ (reference sequence). CDR3 length: 15 residues. CDR3 bases read: TGTGCCAGCAGCTTAGCCGGGACAGAGAACACTGAA. Encoded protein: CASSLAGTENTE. The CDR3 as a whole reads CASSLAGTENTEAFF.

Turning to this clone: Read data end 3 residues before the CDR3 end; the end is taken from the germline J gene. This CDR3 is also generated by other DNA sequences in the sample. This rearrangement joins TRBV7-9 to TRBJ2-3; possible D gene TRBD2, 6 bases. This CDR3 contains 15 residues. Germline assignment: CDR1 SEHNR and CDR2 FQNEAQ (reference sequence). CDR3 region: CASTQLGGIQETQYF. The CDR3 DNA, read in part, is TGTGCCAGCACCCAATTAGGCGGGATACAAGAGACG.

A note on this clone: Read sequence stops 3 residues before the CDR3 end, and the germline J gene provides the missing end. This sequence joins TRBV2 and TRBJ2-1, with TRBD2 as a possible D gene (5 bases). CDR3 length: 15 residues. With 6 bases removed from V and 0 bases from J, the gap between germline ends came to 12 bases. CDR1 is SNHLY, CDR2 FYNNEI, per germline. CDR3 bases read: TGTGCCAGCAGGACGGGGATAAGCTCCTACAATGAG. Its translation: CASRTGISSYNE. The entire CDR3 sequence reads CASRTGISSYNEQFF.

The sequenced part of the CDR3 DNA is TGTGCCAGCAGTGATCCGGGACAGGGCGACGAG. This gives the protein CASSDPGQGDE. The CDR3 in full is CASSDPGQGDEQYF. The J gene is TRBJ2-7, the V gene TRBV6-1; 9 bases are a match to TRBD1. With the read ending 3 residues before the CDR3 end, the germline J gene is used to fill in that end. V dropped 3 bases and J dropped 5; count of bases not matched to a gene: 5. The CDR3 loop spans 14 amino acids. CDR1 is MNHNS, CDR2 SASEGT, per germline.

Comment on this clone: The read gets to within 3 residues of the CDR3 end, and the germline J gene fills in the rest. The rearrangement uses TRBV5-1 and TRBJ1-4; D is unclear. The V end was cut by 1 base, the J end by 8 bases, with 21 bases between. The CDR3 runs to 17 residues. Germline CDR1 and CDR2: SGHRS and YFSETQ. CDR3 DNA (partial): TGCGCCAGCAGCTTGTTGGATTCCTCGGGGTTTGGGGAAAAA. Its protein is CASSLLDSSGFGEK. The whole CDR3 reads CASSLLDSSGFGEKLFF.

As regards this clone: The CDR3 end lies 3 residues beyond the end of the read and is filled in from the germline J gene. J is TRBJ1-5 and V is TRBV19, with 9 bases matching TRBD1. With V trimmed by 9 bases and J by 0 bases, 3 bases remained unmatched. This CDR3 region has 14 residues. Germline CDR1 is LNHDA and CDR2 is SQIVND (reference sequence). The DNA read from the CDR3 is TGTGCCAGCCAGGGACAGGGTAGCAATCAGCCC. This encodes CASQGQGSNQP. The whole CDR3 region reads CASQGQGSNQPQHF.

Concerning this clone: Read coverage stops 3 residues before the CDR3 terminus; the germline J gene supplies the remainder. The rearrangement uses TRBV13 and TRBJ2-5; 13 nucleotides agree with TRBD2. The CDR3 covers 17 residues. V shed 5 bases, J shed 5 bases, and the junction held 11 bases outside the gene matches. The germline gives CDR1 PRHDT, CDR2 FYEKMQ (reference sequence). CDR3 sequence: CASSVRLAGGRGETQYF. The CDR3 DNA, read in part, is TGTGCCAGCAGCGTTAGACTAGCGGGAGGCCGGGGGGAGACC.

As to this clone: At one end, the junction sequence differs from germline, possibly due to a read error. Other nucleotide sequences from this sample produce the same CDR3. CDR3 sequence: CASSPHIPSRVTSIDTQYF. CDR3 DNA (partial): TGTGCCAGCTCCCCCCACATCCCGAGCCGGGTAACCAGCATAGATACG. The gene calls are TRBV18 and TRBJ2-3; D gene ambiguous. Coverage ceases 3 residues before the CDR3 finishes, and the germline J gene fills in the end. Per germline, CDR1 KGHSH and CDR2 LQKENI. The CDR3 is 19 residues long. Drawing the rest from reference TRBV18 and TRBJ2-3, the complete variable domain is NAGVMQNPRHLVRRRGQEARLRCSPMKGHSHVYWYRQLPEEGLKFMVYLQKENIIDESGMPKERFSAEFPKEGPSILRIQQVVRGDSAAYFCASSPHIPSRVTSIDTQYFGPGTRLTVL.

The covered CDR3 bases are TGCAGTGCCAAAGGACAGGGTGGCTCACCC. It codes for CSAKGQGGSP. The entire CDR3 protein reads CSAKGQGGSPLHF. The chain couples TRBV20-1 to TRBJ1-6; 8 bases agree with TRBD1. The read ends 3 residues shy of where the CDR3 ends; the end is completed using the germline J gene. V shed 6 bases and J 10 bases; nucleotides not matched to a gene: 8. CDR1 is DFQATT, CDR2 SNEGSKA, per germline (reference sequence). The CDR3 sequence is 13 residues long.

About this clone itself: The CDR3 extends 3 residues past the end of the read, so its final part is completed from the germline J gene. The chain combines TRBV13 with TRBJ1-2; D possibly corresponds to TRBD1 (5 bases). The V end lost 0 bases, the J end lost 0 bases, and 8 bases lay between the germline ends. Germline V gene data show CDR1 as PRHDT and CDR2 as FYEKMQ (reference sequence). The CDR3 is 15 amino acids. This chain's CDR3 is CASSLGQGPNYGYTF. The sequenced CDR3 bases are TGTGCCAGCAGCTTAGGGCAGGGCCCTAACTATGGC.

A remark on this clone: The CDR3 end is not reached by the read, which stops 3 residues before it; the germline J gene fills it in. The chain uses TRBV18 and TRBJ2-5; 12 bases are a match to TRBD2. Trimming removed 4 bases from V and 3 bases from J; junction bases left unmatched: 15. The germline gives CDR1 KGHSH, CDR2 LQKENI. The CDR3 contains 19 residues. The CDR3 protein is CASSRVTGVLAGGKETQYF. CDR3 DNA (partial): TGTGCCAGCTCACGGGTAACAGGGGTGCTAGCGGGAGGGAAAGAGACC.

For this clone: The read ends 3 residues shy of where the CDR3 ends; the end is completed using the germline J gene. Within the sample, other DNA sequences also encode this same CDR3. The chain recombines TRBV11-2 with TRBJ2-7; tentatively, D is TRBD2 (5 bases). V shed 5 bases and J shed 5 bases, with 13 bases lying between them. CDR1 and CDR2 from the germline V gene are SGHAT and FQNNGV. This CDR3 comprises 13 residues. The sequenced part of the CDR3 DNA is TGTGCCAGCAGCAGAGGGCAGGTGAACGAG. This sequence encodes CASSRGQVNE. In full, the CDR3 reads CASSRGQVNEQYF.

Note on this clone: The CDR3 end lies 3 residues beyond the end of the read and is filled in from the germline J gene. This rearrangement joins TRBV5-5 to TRBJ1-5; D is undetermined. V was pared by 3 bases and J by 5 bases, with 9 bases between. The CDR3 has 13 residues. Germline CDR1 reads SGHKS; CDR2 reads YYEKEE (reference sequence). The CDR3: CASSSYIDQPQHF. The covered CDR3 bases are TGTGCCAGCAGCTCGTACATTGATCAGCCC.

The sequenced CDR3 bases are TGTGCCAGCAGTGAGGGCAGGGGGCCCTACGAG. As protein: CASSEGRGPYE. The entire CDR3 reads CASSEGRGPYEQYF. This rearrangement joins TRBV2 to TRBJ2-7, with TRBD1 identical over 8 bases. With the read ending 3 residues before the CDR3 end, the germline J gene is used to fill in that end. This CDR3 has 14 residues. J was trimmed by 2 bases and V by 3 bases; bases with no gene match: 3. Per germline, CDR1 SNHLY and CDR2 FYNNEI.